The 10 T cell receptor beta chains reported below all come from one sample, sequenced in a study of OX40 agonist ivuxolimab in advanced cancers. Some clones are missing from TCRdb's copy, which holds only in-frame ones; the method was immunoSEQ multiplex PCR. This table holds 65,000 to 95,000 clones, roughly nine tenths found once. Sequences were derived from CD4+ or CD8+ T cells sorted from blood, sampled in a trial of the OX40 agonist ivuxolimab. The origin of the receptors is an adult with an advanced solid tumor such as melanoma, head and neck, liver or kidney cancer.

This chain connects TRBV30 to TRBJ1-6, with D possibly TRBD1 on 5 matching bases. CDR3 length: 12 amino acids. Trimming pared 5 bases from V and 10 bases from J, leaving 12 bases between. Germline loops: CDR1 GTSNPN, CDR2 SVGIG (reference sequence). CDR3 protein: CAWGRGESPLHF. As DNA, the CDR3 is TGTGCCTGGGGGAGGGGAGAGTCACCCCTCCACTTT.

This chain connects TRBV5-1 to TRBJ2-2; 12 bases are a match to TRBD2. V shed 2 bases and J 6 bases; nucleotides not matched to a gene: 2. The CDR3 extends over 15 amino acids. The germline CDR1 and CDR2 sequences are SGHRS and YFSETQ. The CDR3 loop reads CASSLLAGGAGELFF. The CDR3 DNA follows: TGCGCCAGCAGCTTACTAGCGGGAGGTGCCGGGGAGCTGTTTTTT.

The CDR3, as DNA: TGTGCCGGCCGGCCCCCGGAAAGGGGAGGTGTGGACACTGAAGCTTTCTTT. This translates into CAGRPPERGGVDTEAFF. The chain carries TRBV6-4 and TRBJ1-1, with D maybe TRBD1 (5 bases). This CDR3 has 17 amino acids. V was shortened by 11 bases and J by 3 bases, with 28 bases between the two germline ends. Looked up from germline, CDR1 is MRHNA and CDR2 is SNTAGT.

This CDR3 reads CASSISFIGGGLSYEQYF. For the CDR3, the DNA is TGTGCCAGTAGTATCAGTTTTATCGGCGGGGGACTCTCCTACGAGCAGTACTTC. The rearrangement links TRBV19 to TRBJ2-7; TRBD2 aligns across 7 bases. Germline V gene lookup returns CDR1 LNHDA and CDR2 SQIVND (reference sequence). V lost 3 bases and J lost 0; bases outside the gene matches: 14. The CDR3 totals 18 residues.

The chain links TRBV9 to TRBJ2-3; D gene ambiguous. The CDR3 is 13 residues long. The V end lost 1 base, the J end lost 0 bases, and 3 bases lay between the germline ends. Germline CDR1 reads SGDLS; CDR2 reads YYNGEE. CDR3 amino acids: CASSVHSTDTQYF. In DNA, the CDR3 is TGTGCCAGCAGCGTACACAGCACAGATACGCAGTATTTT.

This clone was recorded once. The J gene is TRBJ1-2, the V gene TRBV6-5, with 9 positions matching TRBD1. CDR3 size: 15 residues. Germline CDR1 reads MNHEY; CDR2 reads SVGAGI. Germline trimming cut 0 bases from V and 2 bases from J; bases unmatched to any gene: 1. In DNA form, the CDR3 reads TGTGCCAGCAGTTACTCGGGACAGGGAAACTATGGCTACACCTTC. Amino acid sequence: CASSYSGQGNYGYTF.

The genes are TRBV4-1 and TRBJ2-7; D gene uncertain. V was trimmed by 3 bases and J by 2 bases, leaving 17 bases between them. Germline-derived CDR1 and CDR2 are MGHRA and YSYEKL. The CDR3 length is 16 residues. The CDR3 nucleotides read TGCGCCAGCAGCCACCCTTCCGGGTCTCCAGCCTACGAGCAGTACTTC. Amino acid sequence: CASSHPSGSPAYEQYF.

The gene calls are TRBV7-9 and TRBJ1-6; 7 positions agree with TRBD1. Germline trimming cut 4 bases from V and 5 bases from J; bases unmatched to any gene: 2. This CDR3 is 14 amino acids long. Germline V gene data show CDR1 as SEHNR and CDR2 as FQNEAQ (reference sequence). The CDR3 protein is CASSSGQNNSPLHF. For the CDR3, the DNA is TGTGCCAGCAGCTCGGGACAGAATAATTCACCCCTCCACTTT.

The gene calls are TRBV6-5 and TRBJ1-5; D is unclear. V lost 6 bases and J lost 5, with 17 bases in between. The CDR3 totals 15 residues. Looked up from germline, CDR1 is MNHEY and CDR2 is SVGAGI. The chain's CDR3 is CASSSGPPGDQPQHF. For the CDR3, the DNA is TGTGCCAGCAGCTCCGGTCCCCCGGGCGATCAGCCCCAGCATTTT.

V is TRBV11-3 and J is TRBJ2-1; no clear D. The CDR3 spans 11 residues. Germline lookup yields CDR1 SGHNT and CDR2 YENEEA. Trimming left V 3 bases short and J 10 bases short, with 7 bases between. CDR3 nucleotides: TGTGCCAGCAGCTTGGGGTCCGAGCAGTTCTTC. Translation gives CASSLGSEQFF.